The 9 T cell receptor beta chains in this list originate from one sample, sequenced in a study of cytomegalovirus exposure and HLA in healthy donors. Sequencing used immunoSEQ multiplex PCR; TCRdb keeps in-frame clones, though not all of them. The data hold around 61,000 clones, with around 90% observed a single time. The material sequenced was PBMCs. Every receptor here comes from a man between 18 and 29 years old in good health and CMV-seronegative.

The chain links TRBV9 to TRBJ2-2, with D hard to call. The CDR3 runs to 16 residues. Germline CDR1 is SGDLS and CDR2 is YYNGEE. Trimming removed 0 bases from V and 0 bases from J, with 9 bases in between. CDR3 loop: CASSVVSLPNTGELFF. CDR3 nucleotide sequence: TGTGCCAGCAGCGTAGTATCCCTACCGAACACCGGGGAGCTGTTTTTT.

CDR3 in amino acids: CAISESGGQGLVGELFF. The DNA for the CDR3 is TGTGCCATCAGTGAGTCGGGCGGACAGGGATTGGTCGGGGAGCTGTTTTTT. This chain uses TRBV10-3 with TRBJ2-2; 8 nucleotides line up with TRBD1. V lost 0 bases, J lost 7 bases, and 10 bases stayed unmatched. CDR1 and CDR2 (germline): ENHRY, SYGVKD. CDR3 length: 17 residues.

The sample holds a few counts of this clone. V and J are TRBV15 and TRBJ2-7; D gene unclear. Germline values: CDR1 LNHNV, CDR2 YYDKDF (reference sequence). CDR3 size: 12 residues. Deletions cut 1 base from V and 6 bases from J, with 7 bases between. The CDR3 DNA reads as TGTGCCACCAGCAGAGGGAACAGCGAGCAGTACTTC. Its protein is CATSRGNSEQYF. The full variable domain, rest sourced from reference TRBV15 and TRBJ2-7, is DAMVIQNPRYQVTQFGKPVTLSCSQTLNHNVMYWYQQKSSQAPKLLFHYYDKDFNNEADTPDNFQSRRPNTSFCFLDIRSPGLGDTAMYLCATSRGNSEQYFGPGTRLTVT.

The chain couples TRBV5-4 to TRBJ2-1; D remains unclear. V lost 4 bases to trimming and J lost 0 bases, with 20 bases between them. This CDR3 region has 18 residues. Germline V gene sequence: CDR1 SGHNT, CDR2 YYREEE (reference sequence). CDR3 bases: TGTGCCAGCAGCCATGCACCATCCCTCGCCAGCTCCTACAATGAGCAGTTCTTC. This sequence encodes CASSHAPSLASSYNEQFF.

This clone has only a few counts. J is TRBJ2-1 and V is TRBV7-2, with TRBD2 matching over 7 bases. CDR3 length: 16 amino acids. Germline lookup yields CDR1 SGHTA and CDR2 FQGNSA. Losses at the gene ends were 2 bases for V and 8 bases for J; bases not matched to a gene: 12. CDR3 sequence: CASSLFMSGTGDEQFF. The CDR3, as DNA: TGTGCCAGCAGCTTATTCATGAGCGGGACCGGCGATGAGCAGTTCTTC.

The chain has TRBV19 and TRBJ2-1; D perhaps matches TRBD1 (6 bases). CDR1 is LNHDA, CDR2 SQIVND, per germline (reference sequence). V lost 4 bases to trimming and J lost 0 bases, with 13 bases between them. The CDR3 is 16 residues long. CDR3 nucleotides: TGTGCCAGTAGTAAAATACAGGGAAGCTCCTACAATGAGCAGTTCTTC. This translates into CASSKIQGSSYNEQFF.

The gene calls are TRBV25-1 and TRBJ2-5; 12 nucleotides agree with TRBD2. Germline V lookup: CDR1 MGHDK, CDR2 SYGVNS. The CDR3 sequence is 16 residues long. V lost 4 bases, J lost 4 bases, and 7 bases stayed unmatched. CDR3 sequence (DNA): TGTGCCAGCAGTGGATCTAGCGGGAGGGCCAGAGAGACCCAGTACTTC. This encodes CASSGSSGRARETQYF. The whole variable domain, filled in from reference TRBV25-1 and TRBJ2-5, reads EADIYQTPRYLVIGTGKKITLECSQTMGHDKMYWYQQDPGMELHLIHYSYGVNSTEKGDLSSESTVSRIRTEHFPLTLESARPSHTSQYLCASSGSSGRARETQYFGPGTRLLVL.

V gene TRBV11-2 combines with J gene TRBJ2-5, with TRBD1 matching 11 bases. The CDR3 is 15 amino acids. The germline V gene encodes CDR1 SGHAT and CDR2 FQNNGV. Germline trimming cut 4 bases from V and 4 bases from J; bases unmatched to any gene: 5. The CDR3 is CASSSGQGGRETQYF. For the CDR3, the DNA is TGTGCCAGCAGCTCGGGACAGGGGGGGCGAGAGACCCAGTACTTC.

The chain employs TRBV4-2 and TRBJ2-7, with TRBD2 identical over 11 bases. J was trimmed by 6 bases and V by 4 bases; bases with no gene match: 8. This CDR3 spans 15 amino acids. The germline CDR1 and CDR2 sequences are LGHNA and YNFKEQ. CDR3: CASSPLAGEVAEQYF. In DNA, the CDR3 is TGTGCCAGCAGCCCACTAGCGGGAGAGGTAGCCGAGCAGTACTTC.